This T cell receptor beta chain stems from a study of blood T cell repertoires in COVID-19. Study overall: Material from acute and convalescent COVID-19 was sourced from the United States, Italy and Spain. From T cells, B-cell-depleted T cells, or PBMCs came the material, which was cDNA or gDNA.

In the original processing: How many nucleated cells were present was estimated from reference gene primer amplification. Libraries were prepared by immunoSEQ multiplex PCR; TCRdb keeps only in-frame clonotypes and omits some of them. For V, J and clone size, that table is used; D and trimming come from the DNA. Here the sample spans 180,000 or so clones, 85% being singletons. This CDR3 has 14 amino acids. In germline, CDR1 is SGHTA, CDR2 FQGNSA. The V gene lost 2 bases and the J gene lost 8 bases, with 14 bases spanning the gap. The sequence derives from an elderly woman with acute or convalescent COVID-19. What was sequenced was peripheral blood. The rearrangement links TRBV7-2 to TRBJ2-3; weak D call: TRBD2 (6 bases). The CDR3 here is CASSLIVQGGTQYF. The CDR3 DNA follows: TGTGCCAGCAGCTTAATAGTCCAGGGAGGTACGCAGTATTTT.